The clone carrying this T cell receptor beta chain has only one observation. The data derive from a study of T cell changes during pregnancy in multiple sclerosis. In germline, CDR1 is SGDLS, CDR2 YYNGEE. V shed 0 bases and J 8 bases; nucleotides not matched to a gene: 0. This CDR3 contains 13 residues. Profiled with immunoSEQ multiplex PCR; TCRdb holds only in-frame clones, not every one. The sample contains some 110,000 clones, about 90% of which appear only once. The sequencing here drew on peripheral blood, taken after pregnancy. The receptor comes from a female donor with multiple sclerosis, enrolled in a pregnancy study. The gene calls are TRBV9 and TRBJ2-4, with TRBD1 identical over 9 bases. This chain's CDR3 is CASSVGTGDIQYF. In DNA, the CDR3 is TGTGCCAGCAGCGTAGGGACAGGGGACATTCAGTACTTC.